This passage covers 6 T cell receptor beta chains from one sample sequenced in a study of T cells in Graves' hyperthyroidism and ophthalmopathy. Amplification of TCR beta CDR3 regions was performed using RNA transcripts as template. A first-round RT-PCR of the TCR CDR3 used the HTBI primer set. Using its own MiXCR run on the multiplex PCR reads, TCRdb lists one record per CDR3 protein. The sample shows around 620,000 distinct CDR3 sequences, 15% to 20% of them seen only once. The sample taken for sequencing was blood. The source of these receptors is a woman in her 30s with Graves' hyperthyroidism.

This clonotype occurred many times. The CDR3 region is CSALDLRLTDTQYF. Here the CDR3 DNA reads TGCAGTGCTCTGGACCTAAGACTAACAGATACGCAGTATTTT. The chain has TRBV20-1 and TRBJ2-3, with D possibly TRBD2 on 5 matching bases. From germline, CDR1 is DFQATT and CDR2 SNEGSKA (reference sequence). Trimming cost V 5 bases and J 3 bases, with 15 bases left between them. This CDR3 has 14 amino acids.

This clonotype came up many times. This rearrangement joins TRBV6-1 to TRBJ2-1, with D possibly TRBD2 on 6 matching bases. Germline CDR1 is MNHNS and CDR2 is SASEGT. The CDR3 has 16 residues. V dropped 3 bases and J dropped 8 bases, with 20 bases sitting between them. CDR3 DNA sequence: TGTGCCAGCAGTGATCAGACTAGTGGGGAAGGGGATGAGCAGTTCTTC. This translates into CASSDQTSGEGDEQFF.

The genes are TRBV12-5 and TRBJ1-1; 7 nucleotides line up with TRBD1. V lost 3 bases, J lost 0 bases, and 7 bases stayed unmatched. The CDR3 runs to 16 residues. Germline lookup yields CDR1 LGHNT and CDR2 FRNRAP. DNA for the CDR3: TGTGCTAGTGGTTTTTCTAGGGGGCTCATGAACACTGAAGCTTTCTTT. It specifies CASGFSRGLMNTEAFF. The whole variable domain, remainder taken from reference TRBV12-5 and TRBJ1-1, is DARVTQTPRHKVTEMGQEVTMRCQPILGHNTVFWYRQTMMQGLELLAYFRNRAPLDDSGMPKDRFSAEMPDATLATLKIQPSEPRDSAVYFCASGFSRGLMNTEAFFGQGTRLTVV.

This clonotype was detected ten times or more. This sequence joins TRBV12-5 and TRBJ2-1; D perhaps matches TRBD2 (5 bases). Germline lookup yields CDR1 LGHNT and CDR2 FRNRAP. Trimming removed 7 bases from V and 8 bases from J, with 15 bases in between. CDR3 length: 13 residues. The CDR3 is CASARIPRDEQFF. As DNA, the CDR3 is TGTGCTAGTGCCCGGATCCCGAGGGATGAGCAGTTCTTC.

The V gene is TRBV19, the J gene TRBJ1-4; TRBD1 is a possible D gene (5 bases). The CDR3 covers 14 residues. CDR1 LNHDA and CDR2 SQIVND come from the germline V gene (reference sequence). Trimming left V 4 bases short and J 4 bases short, with 10 bases between. For the CDR3, the DNA is TGTGCCAGTAGTAACGGGGCTATTAATGAAAAACTGTTTTTT. Its translation is CASSNGAINEKLFF.

In its sample, this clonotype was seen a few times. The V gene is TRBV3-1, the J gene TRBJ2-3; no reliable D call. Germline lookup yields CDR1 LGHDT and CDR2 YNNKEL (reference sequence). The CDR3 extends over 18 amino acids. V was cut by 0 bases and J by 3 bases, with 19 bases left in between. This CDR3 reads CASSQDRAWTEVTDTQYF. The DNA of the CDR3 is TGTGCCAGCAGCCAAGATCGGGCTTGGACCGAGGTGACAGATACGCAGTATTTT.